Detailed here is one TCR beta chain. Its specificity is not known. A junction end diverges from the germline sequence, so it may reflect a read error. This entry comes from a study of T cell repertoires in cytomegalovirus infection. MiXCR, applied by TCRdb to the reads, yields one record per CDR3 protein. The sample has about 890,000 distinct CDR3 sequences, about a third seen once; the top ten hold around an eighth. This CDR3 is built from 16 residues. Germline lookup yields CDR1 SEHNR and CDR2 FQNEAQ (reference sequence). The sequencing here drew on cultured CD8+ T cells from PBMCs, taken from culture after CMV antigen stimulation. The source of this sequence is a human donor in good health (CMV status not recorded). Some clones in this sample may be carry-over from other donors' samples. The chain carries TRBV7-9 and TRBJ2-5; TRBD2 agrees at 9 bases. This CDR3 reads CASSIRGTSSQATQYF. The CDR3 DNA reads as TGTGCCAGCAGCATAAGAGGGACTAGCAGTCAAGCGACCCAGTACTTC.